Shown below are 7 T cell receptor beta chains from a single sample sequenced in a study of PD-1 blockade in classical Hodgkin lymphoma. Relapse was seen in all patients after autologous stem cell transplantation, and brentuximab vedotin exposure was variable. Generated by immunoSEQ multiplex PCR, the TCRdb table keeps only in-frame clones and is missing some. In the table there are tens of thousands of clones, 65% to 85% of which are singletons. The sequenced sample was peripheral blood mononuclear cells (PBMCs), obtained at baseline. The source of these receptors is a human donor with classical Hodgkin lymphoma.

This chain uses TRBV2 with TRBJ1-2; no clear D gene. Germline lookup yields CDR1 SNHLY and CDR2 FYNNEI. Trimming stripped 6 bases from V and 3 bases from J, with 17 bases between. The CDR3 is 15 residues long. CDR3 residues: CASSVTLGGYYGYTF. Here the CDR3 DNA reads TGTGCCAGCAGCGTAACCTTGGGTGGCTACTATGGCTACACCTTC. Supplemented by reference TRBV2 and TRBJ1-2, the full variable domain reads EPEVTQTPSHQVTQMGQEVILRCVPISNHLYFYWYRQILGQKVEFLVSFYNNEISEKSEIFDDQFSVERPDGSNFTLKIRSTKLEDSAMYFCASSVTLGGYYGYTFGSGTRLTVV.

V and J are TRBV5-5 and TRBJ1-2; D unresolved. There are 15 residues in the CDR3. V was cut by 0 bases and J by 4 bases, with 13 bases left in between. CDR1 SGHKS and CDR2 YYEKEE come from the germline V gene (reference sequence). The CDR3 sequence is CASSLDRLTRYGYTF. In nucleotides, the CDR3 is TGTGCCAGCAGCTTGGACAGATTAACCCGCTATGGCTACACCTTC.

The chain links TRBV29-1 to TRBJ1-2; a weak D match, TRBD1 (5 bases). The germline CDR1 and CDR2 sequences are SQVTM and ANQGSEA. Trimming pared 3 bases from V and 4 bases from J, leaving 12 bases between. The CDR3 contains 13 residues. CDR3 region: CSVDRGRLYGYTF. The CDR3 nucleotides are TGCAGCGTTGATCGGGGGAGGCTCTATGGCTACACCTTC.

This clone was observed a handful of times. The chain employs TRBV28 and TRBJ2-7; D is possibly TRBD1 (6 bases). The CDR3 spans 15 residues. Germline CDR1 is MDHEN and CDR2 is SYDVKM. Trimming removed 6 bases from V and 5 bases from J, with 20 bases in between. CDR3 in DNA: TGTGCCAGCAGATCACACAGGGAGTGGAAAAACGAGCAGTACTTC. Amino acids: CASRSHREWKNEQYF.

V is TRBV5-8 and J is TRBJ1-1; D not resolved. Per the germline V gene, CDR1 is SGHTS and CDR2 is YDEGEE. This CDR3 is built from 11 residues. V was trimmed by 4 bases and J by 6 bases, leaving 7 bases between them. The CDR3, as DNA: TGTGCCAGCAGCCCCCTGGCTGAAGCTTTCTTT. Translation: CASSPLAEAFF.

This sequence joins TRBV19 and TRBJ1-1, with TRBD1 matching over 11 bases. From germline, CDR1 is LNHDA and CDR2 SQIVND (reference sequence). V trimming: 1 base; J trimming: 4 bases; junction bases outside the gene matches: 5. The CDR3 covers 16 residues. The CDR3 spells CASSIAWTGGGTEAFF. The CDR3 bases are TGTGCCAGTAGTATAGCGTGGACAGGGGGCGGCACTGAAGCTTTCTTT.

This chain joins TRBV9 and TRBJ2-1; 11 bases line up with TRBD2. The germline V gene has CDR1 SGDLS and CDR2 YYNGEE. The CDR3 has 16 amino acids. With 0 bases clipped from V and 6 bases from J, the junction kept 5 bases outside the gene matches. DNA of the CDR3: TGTGCCAGCAGCGTAGATTCGCTAGCGGGAGGCAATGAGCAGTTCTTC. Its protein product is CASSVDSLAGGNEQFF. The full variable domain, its missing parts supplied by reference TRBV9 and TRBJ2-1, is DSGVTQTPKHLITATGQRVTLRCSPRSGDLSVYWYQQSLDQGLQFLIQYYNGEERAKGNILERFSAQQFPDLHSELNLSSLELGDSALYFCASSVDSLAGGNEQFFGPGTRLTVL.